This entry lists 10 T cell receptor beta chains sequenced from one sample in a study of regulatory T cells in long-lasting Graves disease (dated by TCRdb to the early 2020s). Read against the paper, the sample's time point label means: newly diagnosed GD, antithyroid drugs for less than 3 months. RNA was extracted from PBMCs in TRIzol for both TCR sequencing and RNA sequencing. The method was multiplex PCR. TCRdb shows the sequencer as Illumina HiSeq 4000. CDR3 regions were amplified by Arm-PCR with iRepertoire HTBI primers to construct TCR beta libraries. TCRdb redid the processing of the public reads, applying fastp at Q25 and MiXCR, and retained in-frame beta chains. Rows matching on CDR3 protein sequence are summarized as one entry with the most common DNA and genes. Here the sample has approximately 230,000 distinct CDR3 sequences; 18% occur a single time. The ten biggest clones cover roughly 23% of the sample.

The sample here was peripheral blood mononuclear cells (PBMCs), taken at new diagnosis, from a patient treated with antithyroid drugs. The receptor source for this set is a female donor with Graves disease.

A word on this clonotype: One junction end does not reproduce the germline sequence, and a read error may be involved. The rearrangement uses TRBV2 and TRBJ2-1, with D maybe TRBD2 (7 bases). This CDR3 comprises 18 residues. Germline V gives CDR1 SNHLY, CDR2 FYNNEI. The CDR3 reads CTSSPQGGGRAAYNEQFF. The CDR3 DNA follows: TGTACCAGCAGCCCCCAAGGGGGTGGGAGGGCTGCCTACAATGAGCAGTTCTTC.

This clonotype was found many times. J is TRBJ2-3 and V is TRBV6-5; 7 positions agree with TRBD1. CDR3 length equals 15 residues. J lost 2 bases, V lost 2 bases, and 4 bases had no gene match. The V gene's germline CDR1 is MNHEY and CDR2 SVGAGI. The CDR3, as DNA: TGTGCCAGCAGTTACCGACAGGGTTTCACAGATACGCAGTATTTT. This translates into CASSYRQGFTDTQYF.

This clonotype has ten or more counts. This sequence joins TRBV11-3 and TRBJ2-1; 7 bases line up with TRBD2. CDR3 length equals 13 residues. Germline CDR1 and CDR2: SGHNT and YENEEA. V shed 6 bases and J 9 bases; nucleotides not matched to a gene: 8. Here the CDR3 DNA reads TGTGCCAGCAGGATAGGGAGCGGGATTGAGCAGTTCTTC. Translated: CASRIGSGIEQFF.

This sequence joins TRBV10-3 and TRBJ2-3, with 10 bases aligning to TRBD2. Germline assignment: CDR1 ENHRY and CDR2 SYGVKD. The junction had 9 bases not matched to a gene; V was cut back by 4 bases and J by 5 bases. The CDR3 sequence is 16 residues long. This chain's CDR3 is CAISGVELAGIDTQYF. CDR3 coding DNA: TGTGCCATCAGTGGAGTGGAACTAGCGGGGATAGATACGCAGTATTTT.

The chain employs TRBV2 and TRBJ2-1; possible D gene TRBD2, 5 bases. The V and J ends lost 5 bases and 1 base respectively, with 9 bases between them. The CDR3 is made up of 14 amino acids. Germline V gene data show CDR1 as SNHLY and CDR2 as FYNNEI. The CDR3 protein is CASSLTRSYNEQFF. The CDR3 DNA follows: TGTGCCAGCAGTCTCACTAGGTCCTACAATGAGCAGTTCTTC. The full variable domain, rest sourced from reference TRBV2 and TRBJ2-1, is EPEVTQTPSHQVTQMGQEVILRCVPISNHLYFYWYRQILGQKVEFLVSFYNNEISEKSEIFDDQFSVERPDGSNFTLKIRSTKLEDSAMYFCASSLTRSYNEQFFGPGTRLTVL.

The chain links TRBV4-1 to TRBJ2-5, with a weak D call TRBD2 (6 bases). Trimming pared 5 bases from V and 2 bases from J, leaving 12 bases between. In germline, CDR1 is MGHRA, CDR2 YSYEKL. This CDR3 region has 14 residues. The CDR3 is CASSKIRGQETQYF. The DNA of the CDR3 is TGCGCCAGCAGCAAAATTCGGGGGCAAGAGACCCAGTACTTC.

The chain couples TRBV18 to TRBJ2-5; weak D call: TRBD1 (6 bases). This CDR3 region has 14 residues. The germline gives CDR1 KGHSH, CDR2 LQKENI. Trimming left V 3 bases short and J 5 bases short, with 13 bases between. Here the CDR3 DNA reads TGTGCCAGCTCACCCCCAGGGGTGGGTGAGACCCAGTACTTC. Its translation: CASSPPGVGETQYF.

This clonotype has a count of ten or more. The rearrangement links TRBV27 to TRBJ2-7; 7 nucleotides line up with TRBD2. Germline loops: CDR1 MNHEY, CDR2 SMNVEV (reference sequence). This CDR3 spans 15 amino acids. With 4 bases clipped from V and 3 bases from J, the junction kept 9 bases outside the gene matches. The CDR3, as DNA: TGTGCCAGCAGTTCGGGACTATCTGGGGGCTACGAGCAGTACTTC. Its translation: CASSSGLSGGYEQYF.

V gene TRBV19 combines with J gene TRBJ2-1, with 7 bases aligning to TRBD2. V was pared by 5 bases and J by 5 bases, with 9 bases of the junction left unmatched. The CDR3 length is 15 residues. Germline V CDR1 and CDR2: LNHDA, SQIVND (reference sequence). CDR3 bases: TGTGCCAGTAGTCCTCTCAGCGGGGCCCACAATGAGCAGTTCTTC. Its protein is CASSPLSGAHNEQFF.

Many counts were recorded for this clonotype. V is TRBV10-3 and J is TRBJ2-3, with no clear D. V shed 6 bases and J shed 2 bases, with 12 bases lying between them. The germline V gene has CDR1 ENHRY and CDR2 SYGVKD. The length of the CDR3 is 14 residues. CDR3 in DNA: TGTGCCATCAGAAAGAGCCTTTTCACAGATACGCAGTATTTT. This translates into CAIRKSLFTDTQYF.